This T cell receptor beta chain was profiled in a study of technical replicates of blood from a few donors. The ends were cut back, 4 bases at V and 1 base at J, with 7 bases in the middle. This CDR3 comprises 14 residues. Germline V gene lookup returns CDR1 LNHDA and CDR2 SQIVND (reference sequence). Using immunoSEQ multiplex PCR, the repertoire was profiled, and TCRdb retains in-frame clones only, with some absent. This sample yields approximately 92,000 clones, of which 95% are seen a single time; about 0.19% belongs to the top ten. This chain joins TRBV19 and TRBJ2-2; tentative D call: TRBD2 (6 bases). The specimen sequenced was T cells isolated from PBMCs. The receptor was isolated from a human donor in good health. CDR3 bases: TGTGCCAGTAGTAACGGGGGGAACACCGGGGAGCTGTTTTTT. Translated, it gives CASSNGGNTGELFF.